What follows are 25 T cell receptor beta chains derived from one specimen sequenced in a study of T cell repertoires in cytomegalovirus infection. These TCRs' antigens remain unknown. Each CDR3 protein is one row after TCRdb ran MiXCR on the reads. The sample has some 200,000 distinct CDR3 sequences; about 39% are singletons. This specimen was CD8+ T cells from cultured PBMCs, taken from culture after CMV antigen stimulation. The receptor set was obtained from a human donor in good health (CMV status not recorded). Some clones in this sample may be carry-over from other donors' samples.

The V gene is TRBV7-8, the J gene TRBJ2-5; the match to TRBD2 covers 10 bases. The CDR3 runs to 21 residues. Germline CDR1 reads SGHVS; CDR2 reads FQNEAQ. J was trimmed by 9 bases and V by 2 bases; bases with no gene match: 27. This CDR3 is CASSLIISGLTSGVTHVAQYF. The CDR3 DNA follows: TGTGCCAGCAGCTTAATAATTTCCGGCCTAACTAGCGGGGTCACGCATGTGGCCCAGTACTTC. The variable domain in full, completed from reference TRBV7-8 and TRBJ2-5, reads GAGVSQSPRYKVAKRGQDVALRCDPISGHVSLFWYQQALGQGPEFLTYFQNEAQLDKSGLPSDRFFAERPEGSVSTLKIQRTQQEDSAVYLCASSLIISGLTSGVTHVAQYFGPGTRLLVL.

There are a few counts of this clonotype. The chain has TRBV6-2 or TRBV6-3 and TRBJ2-5; D remains unclear. CDR1 is MNHEY and CDR2 is SVGEGT in the germline V gene. This CDR3 contains 13 residues. Trimming shortened V by 10 bases and J by 2 bases, and 14 bases separated the two germline ends. The CDR3 loop is CATGFEEQETQYF. In nucleotides, the CDR3 is TGTGCCACCGGGTTTGAGGAGCAAGAGACCCAGTACTTC.

This clonotype was counted only a few times. The chain couples TRBV7-9 to TRBJ1-4; unclear D gene. Germline values: CDR1 SEHNR, CDR2 FQNEAQ (reference sequence). The V gene lost 1 base and the J gene lost 3 bases, with 12 bases spanning the gap. CDR3 length equals 16 residues. The CDR3 DNA follows: TGTGCCAGCAGCTTAGTACGGCGGACCCCTAATGAAAAACTGTTTTTT. Translating gives CASSLVRRTPNEKLFF.

The CDR3 sequence: CASDEKGRMFYEQYF. DNA for the CDR3: TGTGCCAGCGACGAAAAGGGACGGATGTTTTACGAGCAGTACTTC. V is TRBV5-8 and J is TRBJ2-7, with D perhaps given as TRBD1 or TRBD2 (5 bases each). Germline V gene data show CDR1 as SGHTS and CDR2 as YDEGEE. The CDR3 runs 15 residues. The V end lost 7 bases, the J end lost 4 bases, and 21 bases lay between the germline ends.

The rearrangement joins TRBV9 to TRBJ2-3; D uncertain. The CDR3 sequence is 16 residues long. CDR1 and CDR2 from the germline V gene are SGDLS and YYNGEE. Trimming removed 0 bases at V and 0 bases at J, with 11 bases between. As DNA, the CDR3 is TGTGCCAGCAGCGTAGACGGTTCCTATAGCACAGATACGCAGTATTTT. Amino acid sequence: CASSVDGSYSTDTQYF.

The chain joins TRBV30 to TRBJ2-7; D is perhaps TRBD1 (6 bases). The CDR3 has 13 amino acids. Trimming took 2 bases from V and 0 from J, leaving 8 bases between them. The germline gives CDR1 GTSNPN, CDR2 SVGIG (reference sequence). The CDR3, as DNA: TGTGCCTGGAGTACAGGGCACTCCTACGAGCAGTACTTC. Its protein product is CAWSTGHSYEQYF.

The chain combines TRBV6-6 with TRBJ2-1; D is possibly TRBD1 (6 bases). Deletions cut 6 bases from V and 6 bases from J, with 18 bases between. CDR1 is MNHNY, CDR2 SVGAGI, per germline (reference sequence). This CDR3 has 15 amino acids. The CDR3 DNA is TGTGCCAGCAGACCGACCGGGACACGGACCAATGAGCAGTTCTTC. This translates into CASRPTGTRTNEQFF.

V is TRBV11-2 and J is TRBJ2-7, with D perhaps TRBD1 (6 bases). This CDR3 is 15 amino acids long. Germline V gene sequence: CDR1 SGHAT, CDR2 FQNNGV. V was shortened by 0 bases and J by 2 bases, with 11 bases between the two germline ends. CDR3 loop: CASSLEMGATYEQYF. The CDR3 DNA reads TGTGCCAGCAGCTTAGAGATGGGGGCCACCTACGAGCAGTACTTC.

The gene calls are TRBV12-3 or TRBV12-4 and TRBJ2-2, with 7 bases identical to TRBD1. This CDR3 comprises 14 residues. The ends lost 5 bases at V and 2 bases at J; junction bases unmatched: 2. The CDR3 bases are TGTGCCAGCAGTGGACAGGCTAACACCGGGGAGCTGTTTTTT. Its protein product is CASSGQANTGELFF.

This clonotype has a handful of counts. V gene TRBV5-1 combines with J gene TRBJ1-2, with unresolved D. Trimming left V 0 bases short and J 0 bases short, with 12 bases between. The CDR3 sequence is 16 residues long. Germline V lookup: CDR1 SGHRS, CDR2 YFSETQ. The CDR3 region is CASSLDPGTSNYGYTF. CDR3 DNA sequence: TGCGCCAGCAGCTTGGACCCGGGAACCTCTAACTATGGCTACACCTTC.

This clonotype was counted many times. The rearrangement joins TRBV7-6 to TRBJ2-1; D possibly corresponds to TRBD1 (5 bases). The V end was cut by 4 bases, the J end by 8 bases, with 24 bases between. The CDR3 loop spans 17 amino acids. Germline assignment: CDR1 SGHVS and CDR2 FNYEAQ. Here the CDR3 DNA reads TGTGCCAGCAGCTCTTCCGCTTTGGGGCCGCGGCCCGATGAGCAGTTCTTC. Translation gives CASSSSALGPRPDEQFF. The whole variable domain, filled in from reference TRBV7-6 and TRBJ2-1, reads GAGVSQSPRYKVTKRGQDVALRCDPISGHVSLYWYRQALGQGPEFLTYFNYEAQQDKSGLPNDRFSAERPEGSISTLTIQRTEQRDSAMYRCASSSSALGPRPDEQFFGPGTRLTVL.

The chain carries TRBV11-2 and TRBJ2-4; tentative D call: TRBD2 (6 bases). The ends were cut back, 2 bases at V and 1 base at J, with 21 bases in the middle. The CDR3 runs 19 residues. From germline, CDR1 is SGHAT and CDR2 FQNNGV. The CDR3 region has the DNA TGTGCCAGCAGCTTATGGGAGGTTATAGGCCCGGAGGCCAAAAACATTCAGTACTTC. This translates into CASSLWEVIGPEAKNIQYF.

The chain carries TRBV29-1 and TRBJ1-1, with D possibly being TRBD1 (5 bases). This CDR3 comprises 10 residues. Germline-derived CDR1 and CDR2 are SQVTM and ANQGSEA. V was cut by 7 bases and J by 7 bases, with 10 bases left in between. Written as DNA, the CDR3 is TGCAGCGCATGGACACTTGAAGCTTTCTTT. Protein product: CSAWTLEAFF.

The chain has TRBV5-1 and TRBJ2-7, with 9 bases aligning to TRBD1. CDR1 is SGHRS and CDR2 is YFSETQ in the germline V gene. This CDR3 is built from 16 residues. Germline trimming cut 2 bases from V and 2 bases from J; bases unmatched to any gene: 8. The CDR3 nucleotides are TGCGCCAGCAGCTTAGAGGGACAGGGCTCCCCCTACGAGCAGTACTTC. Translation: CASSLEGQGSPYEQYF.

CDR3 DNA: TGTGCCAGCAGCCAAGTTGATGGGCGACCAAAAAGAAGCAGCTCCTACAATGAGCAGTTCTTC. It translates to CASSQVDGRPKRSSSYNEQFF. The chain couples TRBV14 to TRBJ2-1, with D unresolved. The CDR3 consists of 21 residues. Looked up from germline, CDR1 is SGHDN and CDR2 is FVKESK. Trimming cost V 1 base and J 0 bases, with 25 bases left between them. The full variable domain, completed using reference TRBV14 and TRBJ2-1, is EAGVTQFPSHSVIEKGQTVTLRCDPISGHDNLYWYRRVMGKEIKFLLHFVKESKQDESGMPNNRFLAERTGGTYSTLKVQPAELEDSGVYFCASSQVDGRPKRSSSYNEQFFGPGTRLTVL.

The chain combines TRBV20-1 with TRBJ2-5; TRBD2 matches 9 bases. CDR3 length equals 16 residues. Germline V gives CDR1 DFQATT, CDR2 SNEGSKA (reference sequence). V lost 3 bases to trimming and J lost 5 bases; unmatched junction nucleotides: 13. The CDR3 sequence is CSASSLGGGADETQYF. The CDR3 nucleotides read TGCAGTGCTAGCTCCCTCGGCGGGGGGGCCGATGAGACCCAGTACTTC.

The sample holds a few counts of this clonotype. The DNA for the CDR3 is TGTGCTAGTGGTTTGGTAACTAGGACAGGGGCCCCCACGGGGGAGCTGTTTTTT. Residues: CASGLVTRTGAPTGELFF. The chain is built from TRBV12-5 and TRBJ2-2; 9 bases fit TRBD1. Germline V gene data show CDR1 as LGHNT and CDR2 as FRNRAP. The CDR3 is made up of 18 amino acids. V lost 0 bases, J lost 8 bases, and 13 bases stayed unmatched.

At least ten counts were recorded for this clonotype. The chain recombines TRBV5-8 with TRBJ1-1; D gene unclear. V lost 4 bases to trimming and J lost 5 bases, with 12 bases between them. Looked up from germline, CDR1 is SGHTS and CDR2 is YDEGEE. The CDR3 loop spans 13 amino acids. The CDR3 protein is CASSPTSVTEAFF. The CDR3, as DNA: TGTGCCAGCAGCCCGACCTCGGTGACTGAAGCTTTCTTT.

This clonotype has only a few counts. This chain joins TRBV6-5 and TRBJ1-2; TRBD1 aligns across 12 bases. The CDR3 is made up of 16 amino acids. Trimming at V came to 4 bases and at J to 3 bases, leaving 6 bases not matched to a gene. Germline V gene lookup returns CDR1 MNHEY and CDR2 SVGAGI. The CDR3 is CASSFWDRGLHYGYTF. CDR3 nucleotides: TGTGCCAGCAGTTTCTGGGACAGGGGGCTTCACTATGGCTACACCTTC.

The gene calls are TRBV7-8 and TRBJ2-5; 8 positions agree with TRBD2. CDR3 length equals 16 residues. CDR1 and CDR2 (germline): SGHVS, FQNEAQ. Unmatched junction bases numbered 9, after V lost 1 base and J lost 5 bases. CDR3 coding DNA: TGTGCCAGCAGCTTAGGTTTAGCGGGATGGGTCGAGACCCAGTACTTC. This encodes CASSLGLAGWVETQYF.

This rearrangement joins TRBV11-2 to TRBJ2-3, with D unclear. The CDR3 totals 16 residues. In germline, CDR1 is SGHAT, CDR2 FQNNGV. Trimming left V 5 bases short and J 6 bases short, with 21 bases between. For the CDR3, the DNA is TGTGCCAGCAGCGTCTCTCGCGGCCCGACATGGGATACGCAGTATTTT. It is translated as CASSVSRGPTWDTQYF.

This clonotype was picked up a small number of times. The CDR3 sequence is CASSSAERANVLTF. For the CDR3, the DNA is TGTGCCAGCAGCTCTGCCGAGCGGGCCAACGTCCTGACTTTC. The chain links TRBV7-9 to TRBJ2-6; no clear D. The CDR3 runs 14 residues. Trimming stripped 4 bases from V and 5 bases from J, with 9 bases between. CDR1 and CDR2 (germline): SEHNR, FQNEAQ (reference sequence).

The genes are TRBV2 and TRBJ1-1, with TRBD1 matching 12 bases. Trimming took 6 bases from V and 1 from J; bases not matched to a gene: 3. Germline V gene sequence: CDR1 SNHLY, CDR2 FYNNEI. This CDR3 has 15 residues. In DNA, the CDR3 is TGTGCCAGCAGGGGACAGGGGGCGAGGAACACTGAAGCTTTCTTT. It is translated as CASRGQGARNTEAFF.

This clonotype was seen more than once but under ten times. The junction differs from germline at one of its ends, possibly a read error. The chain has TRBV18 and TRBJ2-7; 8 positions match TRBD1. The CDR3 covers 16 residues. Germline V lookup: CDR1 KGHSH, CDR2 LQKENI. The CDR3 protein is CASSPRRGLFPYEQYF. The CDR3 DNA sequence: TGTGCCAGCTCTCCACGCAGGGGGCTTTTTCCCTACGAGCAGTACTTC.

The CDR3 region is CASSLSGRSNQPQHF. Written as DNA, the CDR3 is TGTGCCAGCAGTTTATCTGGCAGGAGCAATCAGCCCCAGCATTTT. The V gene is TRBV27, the J gene TRBJ1-5; D is ambiguous. The germline CDR1 and CDR2 sequences are MNHEY and SMNVEV (reference sequence). Trimming left V 0 bases short and J 1 base short, with 7 bases between. The CDR3 runs 15 residues.